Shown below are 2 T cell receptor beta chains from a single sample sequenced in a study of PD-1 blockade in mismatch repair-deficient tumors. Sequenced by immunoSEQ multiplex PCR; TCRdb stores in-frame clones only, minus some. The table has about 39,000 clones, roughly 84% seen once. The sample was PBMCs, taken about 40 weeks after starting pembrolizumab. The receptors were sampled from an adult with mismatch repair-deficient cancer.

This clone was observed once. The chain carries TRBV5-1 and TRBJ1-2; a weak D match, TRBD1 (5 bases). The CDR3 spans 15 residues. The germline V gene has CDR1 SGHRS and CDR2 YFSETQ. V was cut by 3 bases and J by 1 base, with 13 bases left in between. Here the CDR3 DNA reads TGCGCCAGCAGCTCGGACACCATCTTTAACTATGGCTACACCTTC. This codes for CASSSDTIFNYGYTF. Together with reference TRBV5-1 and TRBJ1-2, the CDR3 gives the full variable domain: KAGVTQTPRYLIKTRGQQVTLSCSPISGHRSVSWYQQTPGQGLQFLFEYFSETQRNKGNFPGRFSGRQFSNSRSEMNVSTLELGDSALYLCASSSDTIFNYGYTFGSGTRLTVV.

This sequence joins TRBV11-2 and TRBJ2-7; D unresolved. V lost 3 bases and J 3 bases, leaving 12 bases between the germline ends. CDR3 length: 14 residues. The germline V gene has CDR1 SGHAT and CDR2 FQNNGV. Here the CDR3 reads CASSFDPSSYEQYF. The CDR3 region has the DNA TGTGCCAGCAGCTTTGATCCTTCTAGCTACGAGCAGTACTTC.